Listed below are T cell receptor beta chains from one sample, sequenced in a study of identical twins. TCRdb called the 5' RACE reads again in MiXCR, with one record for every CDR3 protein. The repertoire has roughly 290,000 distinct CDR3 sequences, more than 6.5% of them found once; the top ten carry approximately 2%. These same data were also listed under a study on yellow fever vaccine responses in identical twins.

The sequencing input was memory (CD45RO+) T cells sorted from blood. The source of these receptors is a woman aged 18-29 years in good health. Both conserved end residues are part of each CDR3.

CASSVRDVGDIQYF	TRBJ2-4	TRBV9
CASSLAVSGRRYNEQFF	TRBJ2-1	TRBV7-2
CASSDGQHPYGYTF	TRBJ1-2	TRBV10-1
CASSVSYSNQPQHF	TRBJ1-5	TRBV6-1
CASSGTGTAAPYEQYF	TRBJ2-7	TRBV10-2
CSVEVRGVETQYF	TRBJ2-5	TRBV29-1
CASSFPSGGVDEQFF	TRBJ2-1	TRBV12-3/TRBV12-4
CASSRRQTDTQYF	TRBJ2-3	TRBV6-6
CSVFLGRHPYEQYF	TRBJ2-7	TRBV29-1
CASSFGRSSGGEETQYF	TRBJ2-5	TRBV5-1
CASSQREGVNTQYF	TRBJ2-3	TRBV3-1
CASSEFRDIETGNTIYF	TRBJ1-3	TRBV25-1
CATSRGVWDRGQPQHF	TRBJ1-5	TRBV15
CASSPYSEGSYNEQFF	TRBJ2-1	TRBV6-1
CASSFLDGYTF	TRBJ1-2	TRBV12-3/TRBV12-4
CASSELTNRAQPQHF	TRBJ1-5	TRBV2
CASSFGRYGYTF	TRBJ1-2	TRBV12-3/TRBV12-4
CASSRTVRAVGTNEKLFF	TRBJ1-4	TRBV5-5
CASRGQGYTKNIQYF	TRBJ2-4	TRBV11-2
CSARVGLAGTEQYF	TRBJ2-7	TRBV20-1
CASSEYAGGVDTQYF	TRBJ2-3	TRBV25-1
CSAPVRSGAVSSYNEQFF	TRBJ2-1	TRBV20-1
CASSSWGGGGKETQYF	TRBJ2-5	TRBV12-3/TRBV12-4
CASSFEPTYNEQFF	TRBJ2-1	TRBV18
CSVEDRGTSGIYEQYF	TRBJ2-7	TRBV29-1
CASSTAFQETQYF	TRBJ2-5	TRBV25-1
CAISNSGPSSYEQYF	TRBJ2-7	TRBV10-3
CASSLVSEGGSDTQYF	TRBJ2-3	TRBV5-1
CAISVPGSGDTQYF	TRBJ2-3	TRBV10-3
CASSSPSGSIGNEQFF	TRBJ2-1	TRBV5-1
CASSQYSMSNYGYTF	TRBJ1-2	TRBV3-1
CSARDRPWTGYGELFF	TRBJ2-2	TRBV20-1
CASSRWTGGLNTEAFF	TRBJ1-1	TRBV6-1
CASTGYKRGPTNTGELFF	TRBJ2-2	TRBV6-2/TRBV6-3
CASTLGTEYTDTQYF	TRBJ2-3	TRBV5-8
CASSEGLGLAGGAEQYF	TRBJ2-7	TRBV4-1
CASSRTSLETQYF	TRBJ2-5	TRBV7-2
CASSSPGYTDTQYF	TRBJ2-3	TRBV5-6
CASSTNSVPRAEQYF	TRBJ2-7	TRBV7-3
CASSATSGIVYEQFF	TRBJ2-1	TRBV7-6
CATSDFGGSSYNEQFF	TRBJ2-1	TRBV24-1
CASRGTATNNEQFF	TRBJ2-1	TRBV10-2
CASSPTSGGTQYF	TRBJ2-5	TRBV14
CASSHKKNTEAFF	TRBJ1-1	TRBV12-3/TRBV12-4
CASSRGWDNTEAFF	TRBJ1-1	TRBV6-1